Listed below are T cell receptor beta chains from one sample, sequenced in a study of blood T cell repertoires in COVID-19. Data came from immunoSEQ multiplex PCR; TCRdb stores just in-frame clones and leaves some out. Of 150,000 to 200,000 clones in the sample, 85% were seen once. Sequencing input: peripheral blood. Receptors were obtained from a woman aged 80 or over with COVID-19, enrolled during active disease. CDR3s include the opening cysteine and the closing phenylalanine or tryptophan. The D gene is left open where the match is weak. The listing skips clone size in some rows; elsewhere it reads once, few, many or a size class.

clone_size,v_call,j_call,d_call,cdr3_aa,cdr3_nt
.,TRBV19,TRBJ2-1,TRBD2,CASTIQLAGYNEQFF,TGTGCCAGTACCATCCAACTAGCGGGATACAATGAGCAGTTCTTC
.,TRBV2,TRBJ2-3,TRBD1,CASNLAGGIDTQYF,TGTGCCAGCAACTTGGCAGGGGGCATAGATACGCAGTATTTT
.,TRBV28,TRBJ1-2,.,CASSLGTHGYTF,TGTGCCAGCAGTTTAGGTACACATGGCTACACCTTC
.,TRBV29-1,TRBJ1-4,.,CSVRRGVATNEKLFF,TGCAGCGTTCGACGGGGGGTTGCAACTAATGAAAAACTGTTTTTT
.,TRBV6-5,TRBJ1-2,TRBD1,CASRGTGGGILGYTF,TGTGCCAGCAGGGGGACAGGGGGCGGCATCTTGGGCTACACCTTC
.,TRBV6-6,TRBJ1-1,.,CASSPLSGNTEAFF,TGTGCCAGCAGTCCCCTCTCAGGCAACACTGAAGCTTTCTTT
few,TRBV28,TRBJ1-2,.,CASSWGVNYGYTF,TGTGCCAGCAGTTGGGGAGTTAACTATGGCTACACCTTC
.,TRBV4-1,TRBJ2-3,.,CASSQSGAAGTQYF,TGCGCCAGCAGCCAGTCAGGGGCCGCCGGTACGCAGTATTTT
.,TRBV29-1,TRBJ2-5,TRBD2,CSFSRGGTQYF,TGCAGCTTCTCGCGGGGGGGGACCCAGTACTTC
.,TRBV7-2,TRBJ1-3,TRBD1,CAAGTGPGNTIYF,TGTGCCGCCGGGACAGGGCCTGGAAACACCATATATTTT
.,TRBV4-1,TRBJ1-5,.,CASSPGRTDNQPQHF,TGCGCCAGCAGCCCAGGCAGGACAGACAATCAGCCCCAGCATTTT
.,TRBV7-9,TRBJ2-7,.,CASSSLEAGVYEQYF,TGTGCCAGCAGCTCCCTGGAGGCTGGGGTGTACGAGCAGTACTTC
.,TRBV11-2,TRBJ1-4,TRBD1,CASSPDRANEKLFF,TGTGCCAGCAGTCCTGACAGGGCTAATGAAAAACTGTTTTTT
.,TRBV5-8,TRBJ1-2,.,CASSLDPGGGYTF,TGTGCCAGCAGCTTGGACCCGGGAGGGGGCTACACCTTC
.,TRBV4-2,TRBJ2-1,.,CASSQGGRAGLNRGDEQFF,TGTGCCAGCAGCCAAGGTGGGAGGGCCGGCCTTAACAGGGGGGATGAGCAGTTCTTC
.,TRBV18,TRBJ1-2,.,CASSPLAQGDYGYTF,TGTGCCAGCTCACCCCTAGCACAGGGCGACTATGGCTACACCTTC